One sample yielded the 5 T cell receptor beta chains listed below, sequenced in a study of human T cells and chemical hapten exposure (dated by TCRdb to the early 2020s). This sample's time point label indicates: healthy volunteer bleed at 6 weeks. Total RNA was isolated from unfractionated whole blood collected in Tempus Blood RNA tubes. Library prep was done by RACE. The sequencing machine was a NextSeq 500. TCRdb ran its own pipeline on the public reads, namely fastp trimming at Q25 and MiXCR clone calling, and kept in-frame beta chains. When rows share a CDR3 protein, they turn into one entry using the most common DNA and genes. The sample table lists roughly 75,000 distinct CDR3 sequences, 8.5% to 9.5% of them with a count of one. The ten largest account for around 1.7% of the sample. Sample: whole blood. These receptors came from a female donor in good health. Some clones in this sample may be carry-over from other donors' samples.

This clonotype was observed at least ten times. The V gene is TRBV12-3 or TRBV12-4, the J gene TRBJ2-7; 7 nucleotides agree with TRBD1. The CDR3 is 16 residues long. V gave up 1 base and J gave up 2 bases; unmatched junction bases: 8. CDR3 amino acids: CASSLGTGVPPYEQYF. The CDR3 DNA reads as TGTGCCAGCAGTTTAGGGACAGGAGTTCCTCCCTACGAGCAGTACTTC.

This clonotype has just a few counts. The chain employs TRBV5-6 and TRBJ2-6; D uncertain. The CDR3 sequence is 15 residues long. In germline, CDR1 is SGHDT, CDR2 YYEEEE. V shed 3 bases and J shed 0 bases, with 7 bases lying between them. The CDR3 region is CASSYFTSGANVLTF. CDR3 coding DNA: TGTGCCAGCAGCTACTTTACCTCTGGGGCCAACGTCCTGACTTTC.

The CDR3 sequence: CSVPGGGTGGKAGELFF. The CDR3 DNA sequence: TGCAGCGTTCCTGGGGGCGGGACAGGGGGCAAAGCCGGGGAGCTGTTTTTT. The chain links TRBV29-1 to TRBJ2-2, with 12 bases identical to TRBD1. Trimming took 5 bases from V and 6 from J; bases not matched to a gene: 13. The CDR3 loop spans 17 amino acids. Per the germline V gene, CDR1 is SQVTM and CDR2 is ANQGSEA.

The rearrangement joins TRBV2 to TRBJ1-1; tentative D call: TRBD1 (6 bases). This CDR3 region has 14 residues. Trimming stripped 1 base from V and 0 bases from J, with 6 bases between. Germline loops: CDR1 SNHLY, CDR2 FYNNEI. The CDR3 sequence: CASSEDRVNTEAFF. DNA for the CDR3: TGTGCCAGCAGTGAAGACAGGGTGAACACTGAAGCTTTCTTT.

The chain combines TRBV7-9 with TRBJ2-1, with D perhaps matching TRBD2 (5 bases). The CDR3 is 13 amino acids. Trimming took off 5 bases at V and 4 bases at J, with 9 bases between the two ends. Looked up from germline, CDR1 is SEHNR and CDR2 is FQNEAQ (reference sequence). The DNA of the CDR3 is TGTGCCAGCAGCCCCAGGACTTACAATGAGCAGTTCTTC. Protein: CASSPRTYNEQFF.